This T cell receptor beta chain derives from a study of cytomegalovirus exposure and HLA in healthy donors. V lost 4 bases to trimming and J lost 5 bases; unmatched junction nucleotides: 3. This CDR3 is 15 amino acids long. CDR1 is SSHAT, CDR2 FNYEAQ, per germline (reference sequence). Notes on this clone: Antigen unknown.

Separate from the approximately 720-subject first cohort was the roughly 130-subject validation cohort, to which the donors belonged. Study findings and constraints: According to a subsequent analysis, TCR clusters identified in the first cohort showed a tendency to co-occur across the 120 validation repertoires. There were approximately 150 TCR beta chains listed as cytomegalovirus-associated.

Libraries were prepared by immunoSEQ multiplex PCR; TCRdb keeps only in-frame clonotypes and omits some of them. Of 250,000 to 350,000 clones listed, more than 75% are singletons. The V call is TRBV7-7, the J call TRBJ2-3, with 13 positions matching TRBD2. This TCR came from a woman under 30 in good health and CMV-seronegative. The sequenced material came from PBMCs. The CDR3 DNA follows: TGTGCCAGCAGCTCAGGACTAGCGGGAGTAGATACGCAGTATTTT. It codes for CASSSGLAGVDTQYF.